Below are 2 T cell receptor beta chains sequenced from a single sample in a study of blood T cell repertoires in COVID-19. Sequencing used immunoSEQ multiplex PCR; TCRdb keeps in-frame clones, though not all of them. The sample holds about 260,000 clones; more than 75% are singletons and the top ten take approximately 1.5%. The sequenced sample was peripheral blood. The origin of the receptors is a woman between 35 and 50 years old who had recovered from COVID-19.

This chain connects TRBV24-1 to TRBJ2-5; TRBD1 aligns across 9 bases. CDR1 is KGHDR and CDR2 is SFDVKD in the germline V gene. Trimming cost V 4 bases and J 5 bases; bases outside gene matches: 10. The CDR3 runs to 16 residues. CDR3 DNA sequence: TGTGCCACCAGTGACCCCGGGACAGGGTCGGGGGAGACCCAGTACTTC. The encoded protein is CATSDPGTGSGETQYF.

This clone was recorded once. The junction shows a germline mismatch at one end, possibly a read error. This chain joins TRBV9 and TRBJ2-7, with TRBD1 matching 10 bases. This CDR3 comprises 16 residues. Germline V CDR1 and CDR2: SGDLS, YYNGEE. The CDR3 coding sequence is TGTGCCAGCAGTGGCCCGGGACAGGGGAATCTGGTTGAGCAGCACTTC. It encodes CASSGPGQGNLVEQHF.